Presented here are 18 T cell receptor beta chains from one specimen sequenced in a study of CD8 T cells in Susac syndrome. Random hexamers served to reverse transcribe about 0.45 to 1 ug RNA. TCRdb reprocessed the immunoSEQ multiplex PCR reads via MiXCR and lists one record per CDR3 protein. The sample consists of roughly 110,000 distinct CDR3 sequences, about 93% of them appearing once. Sequencing was done on a sample of CD4+ T cells from PBMCs. These receptor sequences come from a human donor in good health.

The V gene is TRBV29-1, the J gene TRBJ2-3, with TRBD2 as a possible D gene (6 bases). The CDR3 sequence is 13 residues long. Looked up from germline, CDR1 is SQVTM and CDR2 is ANQGSEA. The ends were cut back, 7 bases at V and 3 bases at J, with 14 bases in the middle. CDR3 sequence reads: CSAGAGLTDTQYF. The DNA of the CDR3 is TGCAGCGCCGGAGCGGGTCTAACAGATACGCAGTATTTT.

V gene TRBV6-6 combines with J gene TRBJ1-5; no reliable D call. Trimming left V 6 bases short and J 5 bases short, with 14 bases between. Germline V lookup: CDR1 MNHNY, CDR2 SVGAGI (reference sequence). The CDR3 consists of 14 residues. The CDR3 DNA reads as TGTGCCAGCAGACCTACGATCTTACATCAGCCCCAGCATTTT. Translation: CASRPTILHQPQHF.

The V and J genes are TRBV2 and TRBJ1-2, with D hard to call. The germline V gene has CDR1 SNHLY and CDR2 FYNNEI. The CDR3 has 14 amino acids. V lost 2 bases, J lost 6 bases, and 13 bases lay in between. In nucleotides, the CDR3 is TGTGCCAGCAGTGAATACGGGGTTTTGAATGGCTACACCTTC. This sequence encodes CASSEYGVLNGYTF. Full variable domain (remainder filled in from reference TRBV2 and TRBJ1-2): EPEVTQTPSHQVTQMGQEVILRCVPISNHLYFYWYRQILGQKVEFLVSFYNNEISEKSEIFDDQFSVERPDGSNFTLKIRSTKLEDSAMYFCASSEYGVLNGYTFGSGTRLTVV.

The chain combines TRBV19 with TRBJ1-1; weak D call: TRBD1 (5 bases). Germline lookup yields CDR1 LNHDA and CDR2 SQIVND (reference sequence). CDR3 length equals 16 residues. The ends were cut back, 7 bases at V and 3 bases at J, with 21 bases in the middle. The DNA of the CDR3 is TGTGCCAGTACCGACGGTAGGCGGGGGAAAGACACTGAAGCTTTCTTT. This codes for CASTDGRRGKDTEAFF. Supplemented by reference TRBV19 and TRBJ1-1, the full variable domain reads DGGITQSPKYLFRKEGQNVTLSCEQNLNHDAMYWYRQDPGQGLRLIYYSQIVNDFQKGDIAEGYSVSREKKESFPLTVTSAQKNPTAFYLCASTDGRRGKDTEAFFGQGTRLTVV.

The chain combines TRBV19 with TRBJ1-5, with D hard to call. CDR3 length: 13 residues. Germline V gene lookup returns CDR1 LNHDA and CDR2 SQIVND (reference sequence). Trimming pared 1 base from V and 7 bases from J, leaving 8 bases between. The CDR3 region is CASSIVAGQPQHF. In DNA form, the CDR3 reads TGTGCCAGTAGTATAGTCGCGGGGCAGCCCCAGCATTTT.

The chain is built from TRBV28 and TRBJ2-1; TRBD2 matches 9 bases. CDR1 and CDR2 from the germline V gene are MDHEN and SYDVKM. Trimming took 1 base from V and 8 from J; bases not matched to a gene: 15. The CDR3 length is 18 residues. The DNA of the CDR3 is TGTGCCAGCAGTTTATCCCTGGCTGCGGGAGGGGGGTCAGATGAGCAGTTCTTC. Protein sequence: CASSLSLAAGGGSDEQFF.

V and J are TRBV7-9 and TRBJ1-2; D might be TRBD1 (5 bases). Germline V gene sequence: CDR1 SEHNR, CDR2 FQNEAQ (reference sequence). The CDR3 consists of 13 residues. V lost 3 bases, J lost 9 bases, and 14 bases lay in between. The CDR3 nucleotides read TGTGCCAGCAGCTTTTCCGCAGGGAAGAGCTACACCTTC. This sequence encodes CASSFSAGKSYTF.

This clonotype appeared once. The CDR3 nucleotides are TGTGCCAGCAGCTCCAGGGGGCGCGGTGGTGATGAGCAGTTCTTC. It encodes CASSSRGRGGDEQFF. The chain uses TRBV7-2 and TRBJ2-1; 8 bases line up with TRBD1. Germline V gene sequence: CDR1 SGHTA, CDR2 FQGNSA. The CDR3 totals 15 residues. V was clipped by 4 bases and J by 8 bases; unmatched bases: 10.

The rearrangement links TRBV6-1 to TRBJ1-5; D remains ambiguous. Trimming pared 1 base from V and 0 bases from J, leaving 7 bases between. In germline, CDR1 is MNHNS, CDR2 SASEGT. The CDR3 is 15 amino acids. CDR3: CASSEGRYSNQPQHF. CDR3 nucleotide sequence: TGTGCCAGCAGTGAAGGCAGATATAGCAATCAGCCCCAGCATTTT.

The chain combines TRBV7-8 with TRBJ2-7; weak D call: TRBD1 (5 bases). The germline V and J ends were trimmed by 2 bases and 5 bases, with 13 bases remaining between them. The germline CDR1 and CDR2 sequences are SGHVS and FQNEAQ. The CDR3 contains 14 residues. CDR3 in DNA: TGTGCCAGCAGCTTAAGTCGCTGGGGCCACGAGCAGTACTTC. This gives the protein CASSLSRWGHEQYF.

In this sample, this clonotype turned up once. This chain connects TRBV4-1 to TRBJ1-2; 9 nucleotides align to TRBD1. CDR1 and CDR2 from the germline V gene are MGHRA and YSYEKL. The CDR3 spans 18 residues. Unmatched junction bases numbered 14, after V lost 4 bases and J lost 2 bases. The CDR3 coding sequence is TGCGCCAGCAGCCCCCTGGTGCCCCGCGGACAGGGGAACTATGGCTACACCTTC. As protein: CASSPLVPRGQGNYGYTF.

The chain uses TRBV24-1 and TRBJ2-2, with TRBD2 matching over 15 bases. In germline, CDR1 is KGHDR, CDR2 SFDVKD. The V segment lost 3 bases and the J segment 8 bases; nucleotides outside the gene matches: 12. The CDR3 has 19 amino acids. The CDR3 sequence: CATSDDRTSGRGGAGELFF. CDR3 DNA sequence: TGTGCCACCAGTGATGACCGGACTAGCGGGAGGGGTGGAGCTGGGGAGCTGTTTTTT.

This chain joins TRBV7-9 and TRBJ2-7, with TRBD1 matching over 9 bases. Germline loops: CDR1 SEHNR, CDR2 FQNEAQ (reference sequence). The CDR3 extends over 16 amino acids. J gave up 3 bases and V 2 bases, and 8 bases lay outside the gene matches. The CDR3: CASSLMGQGVNYEQYF. In DNA, the CDR3 is TGTGCCAGCAGCTTAATGGGACAGGGTGTTAACTACGAGCAGTACTTC.

This chain's CDR3 is CASWTTDSYTGELFF. CDR3 nucleotide sequence: TGTGCCAGCTGGACAACTGACAGCTACACCGGGGAGCTGTTTTTT. This chain uses TRBV5-4 with TRBJ2-2; tentative D call: TRBD1 (5 bases). V lost 7 bases, J lost 3 bases, and 16 bases lay in between. Germline loops: CDR1 SGHNT, CDR2 YYREEE (reference sequence). The CDR3 loop spans 15 amino acids.

This chain joins TRBV13 and TRBJ1-2; 8 bases match TRBD1. Germline V gene lookup returns CDR1 PRHDT and CDR2 FYEKMQ (reference sequence). With V trimmed by 4 bases and J by 7 bases, 14 bases remained unmatched. The CDR3 is 16 amino acids. The CDR3 spells CASSYGQGAGSGGYTF. Written as DNA, the CDR3 is TGTGCCAGCAGCTACGGACAGGGCGCGGGGAGCGGTGGCTACACCTTC.

This chain joins TRBV5-1 and TRBJ1-4; D remains unclear. V was shortened by 4 bases and J by 8 bases, with 18 bases between the two germline ends. Per the germline V gene, CDR1 is SGHRS and CDR2 is YFSETQ. This CDR3 is built from 15 residues. The DNA for the CDR3 is TGCGCCAGCAGCCTAACCGGGCCATCGGGGGAAAAACTGTTTTTT. It is translated as CASSLTGPSGEKLFF.

This clonotype turned up a few times. This rearrangement joins TRBV4-2 to TRBJ1-5, with a possible D match to TRBD1 (5 bases). The CDR3 is made up of 15 amino acids. The germline V gene encodes CDR1 LGHNA and CDR2 YNFKEQ. Trimming stripped 0 bases from V and 1 base from J, with 7 bases between. CDR3 loop: CASSQDRGSNQPQHF. The CDR3 nucleotides are TGTGCCAGCAGCCAAGACCGGGGCAGCAATCAGCCCCAGCATTTT.

The genes are TRBV6-1 and TRBJ2-3; 8 positions match TRBD2. This CDR3 is 12 amino acids long. Germline CDR1 and CDR2: MNHNS and SASEGT. J was trimmed by 10 bases and V by 6 bases; bases with no gene match: 6. This CDR3 reads CASRGGLDAQYF. The CDR3 DNA follows: TGTGCCAGCAGGGGGGGACTAGACGCGCAGTATTTT.